This T cell receptor (beta chain) came from a study of blood T cells in healthy people across ages (dated by TCRdb to the mid-2010s). With respect to the entire study: In model experiments, roughly one uniquely barcoded TCR beta cDNA molecule per two T cells was captured by template switching. To track age-related changes in TCR beta repertoire diversity, the study relied on deep sequencing normalized with unique cDNA molecular identifiers. Four age groups were formed from the donors: young (average roughly 15 years), middle-aged (approximately 42), aged (around 62) and long-lived (roughly 88). To avoid experimental bias, donors of different ages were distributed randomly across sequencing lanes. Two additional independent replicas of 1 million unique cDNA reads from the same blood draw were analyzed for two donors (one aged 18 to 30 and one aged 80 or older).

Library prep was done by 5' RACE. The run used an Illumina HiSeq 2500. A second PCR of roughly 7 to 11 cycles was performed with a sample-barcoded 5' primer and a J-beta primer mix. A unique molecular identifier was introduced onto each TCR beta cDNA molecule by a template-switch 5' adaptor carrying 12 random nucleotides. At least 2.5 million CDR3-containing paired-end reads were obtained from each sample. First-strand cDNA synthesis was performed from all RNA using the Mint cDNA synthesis kit, with priming by a TRBC-specific oligonucleotide. Following uracil-DNA glycosylase treatment, all cDNA underwent a first 18-cycle PCR with the universal primers M1SS and BC2_uni_R. Per the original workflow: Normalization of each sample was performed by random selection of 1 million high-quality reads, each carrying a distinct molecular identifier. Reads with shared molecular identifiers were discarded instead of being binned into consensus sequences. MiTCR, with a Q25 quality threshold and the strictest error-elimination algorithm, was used for CDR3 identification, clonotype clustering and error correction. A nonparametric unseen species model using Euler transformation provided a lower-bound estimate of total TCR beta diversity. TCRdb reprocessed the public reads (quality trimming at Q25 with fastp, clone calling with MiXCR) and kept in-frame beta chains. Every distinct CDR3 protein forms one entry, paired with its most common genes and DNA. None of the V and J calls come from the authors' own analysis; TCRdb made them. The sample has around 1,500,000 distinct CDR3 sequences on record, 35% to 45% of them singletons. The ten largest account for less than 8% of the sample.

The germline V gene gives CDR1 as SNHLY and CDR2 as FYNNEI. Taken from cysteine to phenylalanine, the CDR3 has 15 residues. The only DNA kept is the CDR3, 45 bases in frame from the first base. Trimming removed 3 bases from V and 3 bases from J; the gene matches leave 8 bases unexplained. Systemically healthy Caucasian individuals from Russia, approximately 39 in total and aged about 6 to 95 years, were included as donors. Roughly 10 milliliters of peripheral blood were drawn from each donor into EDTA-treated Vacutainer tubes. PBMCs were isolated by Ficoll-Paque density-gradient centrifugation, with at least 6.5 million obtained per sample. Trizol reagent was used to extract total RNA from PBMCs, with at least 5 micrograms per sample. For every donor, flow cytometry on a PBMC aliquot measured the percentage of naive CD45RAhigh/CD27high T cells. Findings and caveats that apply to the study as a whole: Because donor CMV infection status was unknown, age-related changes in expanded clonotypes were potentially confounded. Compared with the aged group, the long-lived group had more naive CD4+ T cells, fewer expanded clones and increased TCR diversity, suggesting age selection. Estimates of total diversity based on one million sequenced T cells were regarded as lower bounds and as underestimates. Because profiling used bulk unsorted PBMCs, naive and antigen-experienced compartments could not be compared conclusively. As age increased, observed TCR beta diversity per million T cells dropped in a roughly linear way, and a significant reduction was already evident by age roughly 40. The percentage of naive T cells measured by flow cytometry correlated strongly with observed TCR beta diversity.

As regards this clonotype: There is no known antigen for this receptor. Base qualities are missing; no much larger clone stands one base away.

The sample was blood. This receptor was taken from a woman aged 18-29 years in good health. The V and J segments used are TRBV2 and TRBJ2-7; 7 central bases correspond to TRBD2. The nucleotide sequence reads TGTGCCAGCAGTGAGGGGTCTAGCGGCATCTACGAGCAGTACTTC. This gives the protein CASSEGSSGIYEQYF.